The rows below give T cell receptor beta chains drawn from one sample of a study of T cells in localized non-small cell lung cancer. Libraries were prepared by immunoSEQ multiplex PCR; TCRdb keeps only in-frame clonotypes and omits some of them. The profile shows about 25,000 clones, under 95% of them singletons. Material: peripheral blood, obtained before any cancer treatment. These TCRs come from a man aged 35 to 70 with stage III squamous cell lung carcinoma. Each CDR3 is given with its conserved first and last residue. A D gene is named only where the DNA matches it firmly. Clone size, where shown, is once, few, many, or a class for clones that have expanded.

TRBD1 | once | TRBJ2-7 | TRBV7-2 | TGTGCCAGCAGTCTCTACACCGGGACAGCCTACGAGCAGTACTTC | CASSLYTGTAYEQYF
TRBD1 | NA | TRBJ1-2 | TRBV5-6 | TGTGCCAGCAGCGCTCCGGGACAGGGACTTTTTTGGGGCTACACCTTC | CASSAPGQGLFWGYTF
NA | NA | TRBJ1-1 | TRBV28 | TGTGCCAGCAGTTTATCTCAGGGGATCGCTGAAGCTTTCTTT | CASSLSQGIAEAFF
NA | NA | TRBJ2-7 | TRBV27 | TGTGCCAGCAGTTCCTCCGGACAAGCAAGCTCCTACGAGCAGTACTTC | CASSSSGQASSYEQYF
NA | NA | TRBJ1-5 | TRBV6-6 | TGTGCCAGCAGTTACGCAGGGAATGATCAGCCCCAGCATTTT | CASSYAGNDQPQHF
NA | NA | TRBJ1-2 | TRBV6-6 | TGTGCCAGCAGTTTACAGGGAACGAGCTATTATGGCTACACCTTC | CASSLQGTSYYGYTF
NA | NA | TRBJ1-5 | TRBV30 | TGTGCCTGGAGCTCTGGGGGAGTAGCAAATCAGCCCCAGCATTTT | CAWSSGGVANQPQHF
NA | NA | TRBJ1-1 | TRBV4-3 | TGCGCCAGCAGCCCTCTAGGTAGGGGGACTGAAGCTTTCTTT | CASSPLGRGTEAFF
NA | NA | TRBJ2-5 | TRBV10-3 | TGTGCCATCGGAATAGGGGAGACCCAGTACTTC | CAIGIGETQYF
NA | NA | TRBJ2-6 | TRBV7-8 | TGTGCCAGCAGCCGACAGTCTGGGGCCAACGTCCTGACTTTC | CASSRQSGANVLTF
NA | NA | TRBJ2-2 | TRBV5-1 | TGCGCCAGCAGCTTGAGACTAGATTCCACCGGGGAGCTGTTTTTT | CASSLRLDSTGELFF
NA | once | TRBJ2-7 | TRBV2 | TGTGCCAGCAGACTAGAGGCTCAGGCCTACGAGCAGTACTTC | CASRLEAQAYEQYF
TRBD2 | NA | TRBJ2-7 | TRBV7-8 | TGTGCCAGCAGCTCAACTAGCGGGAACGCCTTCGGGCAGTACTTC | CASSSTSGNAFGQYF
NA | NA | TRBJ2-3 | TRBV11-3 | TGTGCCAGCAGCTTAGGGGGACCCACAGATACGCAGTATTTT | CASSLGGPTDTQYF
TRBD1 | NA | TRBJ1-2 | TRBV28 | TGTGCCAGCAGTAGACAGGGCTATGGCTACACCTTC | CASSRQGYGYTF
NA | NA | TRBJ2-1 | TRBV2 | TGTGCCAGCAGTGGTCCCGCAGGGGCCCAGCAGTTCTTC | CASSGPAGAQQFF
NA | once | TRBJ1-2 | TRBV5-4 | TGTGCCAGCAGCTCAGGCTGGACAGTAAACTATGGCTACACCTTC | CASSSGWTVNYGYTF
TRBD2 | NA | TRBJ2-7 | TRBV11-2 | TGTGCCAGCAGCTCCCTTGGACTAGCGGGAGCCTACGAGCAGTACTTC | CASSSLGLAGAYEQYF
TRBD1 | NA | TRBJ1-1 | TRBV7-3 | TGTGCCAGCAGCAATCGGGACAGCCCAGCAGTTGAAGCTTTCTTT | CASSNRDSPAVEAFF
NA | NA | TRBJ2-7 | TRBV27 | TGTGCCAGCAGTTCACAGGGTCGGTACGAGCAGTACTTC | CASSSQGRYEQYF
NA | NA | TRBJ1-1 | TRBV5-6 | TGTGCCAGCAGCTTGGCACAGGTGACTGAAGCTTTCTTT | CASSLAQVTEAFF
TRBD2 | NA | TRBJ2-1 | TRBV7-9 | TGTGCCAGCAGCTTAGGGGACCGGGGCGCGGGGGGGCCCTCAAATGAGCAGTTCTTC | CASSLGDRGAGGPSNEQFF
TRBD1 | NA | TRBJ2-3 | TRBV4-2 | TGTGCCAGCAACCAAGACGGACAGGGGCCTAGCACAGATACGCAGTATTTT | CASNQDGQGPSTDTQYF
NA | NA | TRBJ1-2 | TRBV7-9 | TGTGCCAGCAGCTTAGTTGCGGGGCTTGTCGGCTATGGCTACACCTTC | CASSLVAGLVGYGYTF
TRBD2 | NA | TRBJ2-5 | TRBV6-6 | TGTGCCAGCAGTTACCTTCGGGCGGGAGTGCAGGAGACCCAGTACTTC | CASSYLRAGVQETQYF
NA | NA | TRBJ2-2 | TRBV5-1 | TGCGCCAGCAGCTGGGGACAAGGGAACACCGGGGAGCTGTTTTTT | CASSWGQGNTGELFF
TRBD2 | NA | TRBJ2-5 | TRBV7-2 | TGTGCCAGCAGCTCAGGACTAGTAGAGACCCAGTACTTC | CASSSGLVETQYF
NA | NA | TRBJ2-2 | TRBV4-2 | TGTGCCAGCAGCCAATCCCTTGTGGTTGGAAGCACCGGGGAGCTGTTTTTT | CASSQSLVVGSTGELFF
NA | NA | TRBJ1-5 | TRBV29-1 | TGCAGCGTGGGGGAGAATAGCAATCAGCCCCAGCATTTT | CSVGENSNQPQHF
NA | NA | TRBJ2-5 | TRBV5-1 | TGCGCCAGCAGCTTGGGGACAGTCCAAGAGACCCAGTACTTC | CASSLGTVQETQYF
NA | NA | TRBJ2-3 | TRBV7-7 | TGTGCCAGCAGCTTTAGCATTGAGCTCACAGATACGCAGTATTTT | CASSFSIELTDTQYF
NA | once | TRBJ1-2 | TRBV5-4 | TGTGCCAGCAGCTTGGAATCAGGGGAGTATGGCTACACCTTC | CASSLESGEYGYTF
NA | NA | TRBJ2-1 | TRBV5-1 | TGCGCCAGCAGCTTGGCCGGCGGATTCTCCTACAATGAGCAGTTCTTC | CASSLAGGFSYNEQFF
TRBD1 | NA | TRBJ1-5 | TRBV7-2 | TGTGCCAGCAGCTTAGAAGGACAGGTTAGCAATCAGCCCCAGCATTTT | CASSLEGQVSNQPQHF
NA | NA | TRBJ1-2 | TRBV6-1 | TGTGCCAGCACGACGGCCACTAACTATGGCTACACCTTC | CASTTATNYGYTF
TRBD1 | once | TRBJ2-3 | TRBV9 | TGTGCCAGCAGCGGGACAGGGGGGCCAGATACGCAGTATTTT | CASSGTGGPDTQYF
NA | NA | TRBJ1-5 | TRBV6-5 | TGTGCCAGCACCCCCGGTCCGGGGAACAATCAGCCCCAGCATTTT | CASTPGPGNNQPQHF
NA | NA | TRBJ1-4 | TRBV15 | TGTGCCACCAGCAGAGACAATGAAAAACTGTTTTTT | CATSRDNEKLFF
NA | NA | TRBJ2-2 | TRBV25-1 | TGTGCCAGCAGTGAATCGGCAGGGTTGTACACCGGGGAGCTGTTTTTT | CASSESAGLYTGELFF
TRBD2 | once | TRBJ2-3 | TRBV9 | TGTGCCAGCAGCGCCCGAACTAGCGGGGGCCTCACAGATACGCAGTATTTT | CASSARTSGGLTDTQYF
TRBD2 | once | TRBJ2-3 | TRBV4-3 | TGCGCCAGCAGCCAACCTGGGGGGGTGTTTACGCAGTATTTT | CASSQPGGVFTQYF
NA | NA | TRBJ2-2 | TRBV9 | TGTGCCAGCAGCTCACGGACCGGGGAGCTGTTTTTT | CASSSRTGELFF
NA | NA | TRBJ2-7 | TRBV5-4 | TGTGCCAGCAGCTTTGGCGGGATCCTTATCAACGAGCAGTACTTC | CASSFGGILINEQYF
NA | NA | TRBJ1-4 | TRBV2 | TGTGCCAGCAGTGAGACAGATTTTCGGGAAAAACTGTTTTTT | CASSETDFREKLFF
NA | NA | TRBJ2-3 | TRBV29-1 | TGCAGCGCCGGGACTTCACTTGCGGATACGCAGTATTTT | CSAGTSLADTQYF
TRBD1 | NA | TRBJ2-1 | TRBV7-2 | TGTGCCAGCAGCTCAGACAGGGATGGGGAGCAGTTCTTC | CASSSDRDGEQFF
NA | NA | TRBJ2-3 | TRBV11-2 | TGTGCCAGCACGTTGGGGGATACGCAGTATTTT | CASTLGDTQYF